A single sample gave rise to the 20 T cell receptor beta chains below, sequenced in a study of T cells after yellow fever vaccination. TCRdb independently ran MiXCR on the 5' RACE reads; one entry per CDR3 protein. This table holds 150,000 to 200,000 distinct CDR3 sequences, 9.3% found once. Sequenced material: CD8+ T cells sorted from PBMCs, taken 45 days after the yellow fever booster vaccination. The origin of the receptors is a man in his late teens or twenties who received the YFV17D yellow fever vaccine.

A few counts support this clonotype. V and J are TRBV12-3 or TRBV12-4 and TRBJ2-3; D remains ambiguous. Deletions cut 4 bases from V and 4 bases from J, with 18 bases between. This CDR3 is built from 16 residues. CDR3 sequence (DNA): TGTGCCAGCAGTTCACTAACTGCCTTTACCTCAGATACGCAGTATTTT. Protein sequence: CASSSLTAFTSDTQYF.

The CDR3 here is CASSWPGLENTGELFF. As DNA, the CDR3 is TGTGCCAGCAGCTGGCCCGGGCTGGAGAACACCGGGGAGCTGTTTTTT. J is TRBJ2-2 and V is TRBV7-8, with D unresolved. V lost 4 bases, J lost 1 base, and 13 bases lay in between. This CDR3 contains 16 residues. From germline, CDR1 is SGHVS and CDR2 FQNEAQ.

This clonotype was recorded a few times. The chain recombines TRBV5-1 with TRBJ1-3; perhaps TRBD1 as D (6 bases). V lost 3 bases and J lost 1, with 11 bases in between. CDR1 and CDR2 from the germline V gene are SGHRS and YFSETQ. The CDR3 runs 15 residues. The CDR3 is CASSSETGSGNTIYF. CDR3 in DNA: TGCGCCAGCAGCTCAGAAACAGGGTCTGGAAACACCATATATTTT. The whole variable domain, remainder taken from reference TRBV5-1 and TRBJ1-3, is KAGVTQTPRYLIKTRGQQVTLSCSPISGHRSVSWYQQTPGQGLQFLFEYFSETQRNKGNFPGRFSGRQFSNSRSEMNVSTLELGDSALYLCASSSETGSGNTIYFGEGSWLTVV.

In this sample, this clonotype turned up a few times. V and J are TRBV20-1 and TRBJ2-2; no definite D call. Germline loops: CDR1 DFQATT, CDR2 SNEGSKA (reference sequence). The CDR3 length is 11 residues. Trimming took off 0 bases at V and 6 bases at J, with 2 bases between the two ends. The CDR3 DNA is TGCAGTGCTAGAGAGGCCGGGGAGCTGTTTTTT. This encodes CSAREAGELFF.

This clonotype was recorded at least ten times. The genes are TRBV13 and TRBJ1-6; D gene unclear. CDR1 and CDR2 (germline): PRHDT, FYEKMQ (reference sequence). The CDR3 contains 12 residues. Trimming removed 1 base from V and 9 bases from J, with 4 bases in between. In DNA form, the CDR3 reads TGTGCCAGCAGCTTAGCCGTTTCACCCCTCCACTTT. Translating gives CASSLAVSPLHF.

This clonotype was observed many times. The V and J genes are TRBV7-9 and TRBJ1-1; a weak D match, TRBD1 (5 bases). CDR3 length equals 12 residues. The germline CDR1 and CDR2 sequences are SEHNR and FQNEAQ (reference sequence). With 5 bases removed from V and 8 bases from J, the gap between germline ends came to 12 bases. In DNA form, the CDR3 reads TGTGCCAGCAGCGGGACCGCGGCCGAAGCTTTCTTT. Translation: CASSGTAAEAFF.

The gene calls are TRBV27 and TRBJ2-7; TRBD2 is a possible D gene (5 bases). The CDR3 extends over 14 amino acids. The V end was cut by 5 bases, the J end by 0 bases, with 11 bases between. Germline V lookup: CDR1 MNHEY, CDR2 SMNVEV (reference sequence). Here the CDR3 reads CASSLLDSSYEQYF. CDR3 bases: TGTGCCAGCAGTCTACTAGATAGCTCCTACGAGCAGTACTTC.

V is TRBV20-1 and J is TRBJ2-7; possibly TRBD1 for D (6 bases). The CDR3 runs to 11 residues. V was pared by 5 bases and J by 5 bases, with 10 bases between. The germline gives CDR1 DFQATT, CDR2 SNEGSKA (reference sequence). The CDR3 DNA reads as TGCAGTGCTCGACAGGTAAACGAGCAGTACGTC. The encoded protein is CSARQVNEQYV.

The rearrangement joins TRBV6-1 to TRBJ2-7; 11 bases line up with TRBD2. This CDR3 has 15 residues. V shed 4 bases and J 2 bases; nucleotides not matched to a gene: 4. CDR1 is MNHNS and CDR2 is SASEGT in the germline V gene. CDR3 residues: CASSGLAGGPYEQYF. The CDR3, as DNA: TGTGCCAGCAGTGGGCTAGCGGGGGGCCCCTACGAGCAGTACTTC.

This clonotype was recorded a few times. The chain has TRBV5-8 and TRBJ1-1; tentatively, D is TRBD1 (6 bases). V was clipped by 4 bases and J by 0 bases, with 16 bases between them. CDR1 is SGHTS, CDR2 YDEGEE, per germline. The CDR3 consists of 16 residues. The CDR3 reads CASSQRAGQMNTEAFF. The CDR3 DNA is TGTGCCAGCAGCCAGCGAGCGGGACAAATGAACACTGAAGCTTTCTTT.

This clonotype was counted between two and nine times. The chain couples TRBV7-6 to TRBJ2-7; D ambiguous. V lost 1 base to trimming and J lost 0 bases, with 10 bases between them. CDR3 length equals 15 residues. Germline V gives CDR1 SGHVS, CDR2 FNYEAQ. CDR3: CASSLEGVASYEQYF. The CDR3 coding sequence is TGTGCCAGCAGCTTAGAGGGTGTTGCCTCCTACGAGCAGTACTTC.

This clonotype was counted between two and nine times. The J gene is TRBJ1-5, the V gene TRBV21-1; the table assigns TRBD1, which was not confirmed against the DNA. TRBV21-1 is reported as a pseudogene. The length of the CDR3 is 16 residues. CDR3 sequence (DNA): TGTGCCAGCAGCAATCGGCCGGACAGGGAGAATCAGCCCCAGCATTTT. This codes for CASSNRPDRENQPQHF.

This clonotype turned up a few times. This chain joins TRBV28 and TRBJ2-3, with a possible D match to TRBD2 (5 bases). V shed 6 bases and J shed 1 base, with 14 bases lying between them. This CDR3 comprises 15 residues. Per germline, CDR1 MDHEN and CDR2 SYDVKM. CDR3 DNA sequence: TGTGCCAGCAGCCCCGAGAGCGGTCGCACAGATACGCAGTATTTT. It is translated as CASSPESGRTDTQYF.

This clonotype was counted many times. The CDR3 DNA follows: TGCGCCAGCAGCCCGGACGGAAACATTCAGTACTTC. It encodes CASSPDGNIQYF. This chain connects TRBV4-1 to TRBJ2-4; D gene unclear. From germline, CDR1 is MGHRA and CDR2 YSYEKL. V was trimmed by 4 bases and J by 6 bases, leaving 7 bases between them. This CDR3 is 12 amino acids long.

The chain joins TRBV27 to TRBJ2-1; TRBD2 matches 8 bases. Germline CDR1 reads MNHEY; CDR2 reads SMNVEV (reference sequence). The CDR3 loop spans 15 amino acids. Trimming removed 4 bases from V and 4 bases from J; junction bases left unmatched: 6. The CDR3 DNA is TGTGCCAGCAGTTACAGCGGGGGAGAATACAATGAGCAGTTCTTC. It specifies CASSYSGGEYNEQFF.

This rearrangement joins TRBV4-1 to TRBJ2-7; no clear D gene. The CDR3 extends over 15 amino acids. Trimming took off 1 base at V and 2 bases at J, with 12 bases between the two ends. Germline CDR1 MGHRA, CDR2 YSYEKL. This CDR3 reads CASSQGAAETYEQYF. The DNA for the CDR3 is TGCGCCAGCAGCCAAGGCGCGGCGGAGACCTACGAGCAGTACTTC.

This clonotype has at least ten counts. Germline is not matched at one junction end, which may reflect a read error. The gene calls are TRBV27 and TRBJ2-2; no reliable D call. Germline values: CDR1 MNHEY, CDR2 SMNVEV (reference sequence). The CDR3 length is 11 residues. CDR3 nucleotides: TGTGCCAGCAGCTTATCCGGGGAGCTGTTTTTT. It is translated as CASSLSGELFF.

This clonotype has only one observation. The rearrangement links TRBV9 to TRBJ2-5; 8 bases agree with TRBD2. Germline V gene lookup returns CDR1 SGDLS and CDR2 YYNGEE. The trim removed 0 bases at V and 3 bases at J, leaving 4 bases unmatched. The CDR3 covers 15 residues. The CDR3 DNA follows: TGTGCCAGCAGCGTAGACGGGGGGGGGAAAGAGACCCAGTACTTC. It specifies CASSVDGGGKETQYF.

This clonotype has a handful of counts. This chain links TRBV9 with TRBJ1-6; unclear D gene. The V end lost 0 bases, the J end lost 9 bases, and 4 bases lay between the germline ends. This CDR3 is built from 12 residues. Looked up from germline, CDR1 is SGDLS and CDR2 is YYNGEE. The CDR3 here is CASSVGSSPLHF. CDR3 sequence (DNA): TGTGCCAGCAGCGTAGGGAGTTCACCCCTCCACTTT.

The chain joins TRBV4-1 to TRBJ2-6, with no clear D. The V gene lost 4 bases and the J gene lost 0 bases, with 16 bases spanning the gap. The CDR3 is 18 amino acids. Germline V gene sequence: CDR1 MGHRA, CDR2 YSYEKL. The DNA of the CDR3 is TGCGCCAGCAGCCCCAAACCCACTGCCGACTCTGGGGCCAACGTCCTGACTTTC. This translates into CASSPKPTADSGANVLTF.